This section outlines one TCR beta chain sequence together with its context. Trimming left V 5 bases short and J 7 bases short, with 12 bases between. The germline V gene encodes CDR1 SGHNT and CDR2 YENEEA. The CDR3 covers 13 residues. The data were obtained in a study of blood T cell repertoires in COVID-19. About the research overall: Acute and convalescent COVID-19 samples came from the United States, Italy and Spain. PBMCs, B-cell-depleted T cells, or T cells were the source of the cDNA or gDNA that made up the material.

In the original analysis: Reference gene primers were amplified, and this amplification served to estimate nucleated cell counts. Clones were sequenced by immunoSEQ multiplex PCR, and TCRdb holds only the in-frame ones, with some missing. Clone size and V and J calls were adopted from that table, with D and trimming inferred from the DNA. The repertoire holds about 250,000 clones, with around 85% as singletons. V usage is TRBV11-3 and J usage is TRBJ2-1, with D uncertain. Material for sequencing was peripheral blood. This TCR was sampled from a woman aged 40-49 years with active or convalescent COVID-19. The CDR3 region has the DNA TGTGCCAGCAGCCCCGGGTGGAGAAATGAGCAGTTCTTC. Translation: CASSPGWRNEQFF.